What follows are 23 T cell receptor beta chains derived from one specimen sequenced in a study of blood T cell repertoires in COVID-19. Clones were sequenced by immunoSEQ multiplex PCR, and TCRdb holds only the in-frame ones, with some missing. The table shows 48,000 or so clones, with approximately 90% occurring only once. Sequenced material: peripheral blood. The origin of the receptors is an elderly woman with COVID-19, enrolled during active disease.

This CDR3 reads CSASDLLNSYEQYF. The CDR3 coding sequence is TGCAGTGCTAGTGATTTACTCAACTCCTACGAGCAGTACTTC. The chain has TRBV20-1 and TRBJ2-7; D ambiguous. This CDR3 contains 14 residues. Germline loops: CDR1 DFQATT, CDR2 SNEGSKA (reference sequence). Trimming cost V 3 bases and J 0 bases, with 12 bases left between them.

The chain uses TRBV28 and TRBJ2-3; 10 positions match TRBD2. Germline assignment: CDR1 MDHEN and CDR2 SYDVKM. With 6 bases clipped from V and 4 bases from J, the junction kept 13 bases outside the gene matches. The CDR3 is 17 residues long. CDR3 sequence (DNA): TGTGCCAGCAGCCTCAATGCCCTAGCGGGAGTCTCAGATACGCAGTATTTT. As protein: CASSLNALAGVSDTQYF.

The gene calls are TRBV5-1 and TRBJ2-1, with 10 bases lining up with TRBD2. Germline assignment: CDR1 SGHRS and CDR2 YFSETQ. Losses at the gene ends were 4 bases for V and 8 bases for J; bases not matched to a gene: 18. The length of the CDR3 is 18 residues. The CDR3 here is CASSPTSVAGGMGHEQFF. The CDR3 nucleotides are TGCGCCAGCAGCCCAACTTCGGTAGCGGGAGGAATGGGCCATGAGCAGTTCTTC.

The genes are TRBV27 and TRBJ1-2; 8 positions agree with TRBD1. V was clipped by 6 bases and J by 4 bases; unmatched bases: 13. In germline, CDR1 is MNHEY, CDR2 SMNVEV (reference sequence). The CDR3 covers 16 residues. The CDR3 DNA is TGTGCCAGCAGGACGCCCGGACAGGGTTCCTCCTATGGCTACACCTTC. It translates to CASRTPGQGSSYGYTF.

J is TRBJ1-4 and V is TRBV27; D is possibly TRBD1 (6 bases). The CDR3 has 16 residues. The germline CDR1 and CDR2 sequences are MNHEY and SMNVEV (reference sequence). Trimming shortened V by 2 bases and J by 7 bases, and 17 bases separated the two germline ends. CDR3 region: CASSLLYRVQPEKLFF. The CDR3 DNA reads as TGTGCCAGCAGTTTACTCTACAGGGTGCAGCCTGAAAAACTGTTTTTT.

The rearrangement uses TRBV9 and TRBJ1-5; maybe TRBD1 (5 bases). Trimming shortened V by 2 bases and J by 6 bases, and 15 bases separated the two germline ends. This CDR3 has 15 residues. Germline assignment: CDR1 SGDLS and CDR2 YYNGEE. DNA for the CDR3: TGTGCCAGCAGCGTGTCAGGGCGGCCCGGTCAGCCCCAGCATTTT. Its protein is CASSVSGRPGQPQHF.

The genes are TRBV10-3 and TRBJ2-7; TRBD1 matches at 8 bases. The junction had 6 bases not matched to a gene; V was cut back by 0 bases and J by 5 bases. The CDR3 sequence is 15 residues long. Germline CDR1 and CDR2: ENHRY and SYGVKD. The CDR3 DNA reads as TGTGCCATCAGTGAGTCGGGGCAGGGGGCCGACGAGCAGTACTTC. It codes for CAISESGQGADEQYF.

J is TRBJ2-6 and V is TRBV19; possibly TRBD1 for D (5 bases). V shed 2 bases and J shed 4 bases, with 9 bases lying between them. The CDR3 has 15 residues. CDR1 is LNHDA, CDR2 SQIVND, per germline (reference sequence). The CDR3 spells CASSIIGVGANVLTF. CDR3 nucleotide sequence: TGTGCCAGTAGTATAATAGGGGTGGGGGCCAACGTCCTGACTTTC.

The rearrangement joins TRBV29-1 to TRBJ1-2; D might be TRBD1 (6 bases). Germline CDR1 SQVTM, CDR2 ANQGSEA. The CDR3 is 13 amino acids. Trimming left V 7 bases short and J 6 bases short, with 18 bases between. For the CDR3, the DNA is TGCAGCGCGCTTCTCCCAGGGGCGGATGGCTACACCTTC. Translated, it gives CSALLPGADGYTF.

The V gene is TRBV7-9, the J gene TRBJ1-2; 9 bases are shared with TRBD1. There are 17 residues in the CDR3. J gave up 6 bases and V 5 bases, and 16 bases lay outside the gene matches. Germline V lookup: CDR1 SEHNR, CDR2 FQNEAQ (reference sequence). CDR3 coding DNA: TGTGCCAGCAGCCAGTGGACAGGGGCAGGGGTGAGGGATGGCTACACCTTC. Translation gives CASSQWTGAGVRDGYTF.

V usage is TRBV5-1 and J usage is TRBJ2-5; 9 positions match TRBD1. CDR1 and CDR2 (germline): SGHRS, YFSETQ. V was pared by 2 bases and J by 5 bases, with 4 bases of the junction left unmatched. CDR3 length: 14 residues. The CDR3 DNA is TGCGCCAGCAGCTTCACAGGGGGCAGGGAGACCCAGTACTTC. Its protein product is CASSFTGGRETQYF.

This clone was recorded once. The chain employs TRBV11-2 and TRBJ2-3; TRBD2 might be the D (5 bases). Trimming removed 2 bases at V and 5 bases at J, with 17 bases between. This CDR3 has 16 amino acids. Germline V gives CDR1 SGHAT, CDR2 FQNNGV. CDR3 DNA sequence: TGTGCCAGCAGCTTAATCATGGGGAGTTTCGGAGATACGCAGTATTTT. Protein product: CASSLIMGSFGDTQYF.

The genes are TRBV3-1 (or the pseudogene TRBV3-2) and TRBJ1-1; D unclear. The CDR3 totals 14 residues. Trimming took off 3 bases at V and 0 bases at J, with 8 bases between the two ends. Germline V gives CDR1 LGHDT, CDR2 YNNKEL (reference sequence). The DNA of the CDR3 is TGTGCCAGCAGCCATGGGCAGGTGAACACTGAAGCTTTCTTT. This translates into CASSHGQVNTEAFF.

The chain uses TRBV7-2 and TRBJ2-2; no clear D gene. CDR3 length: 17 amino acids. V was shortened by 1 base and J by 5 bases, with 17 bases between the two germline ends. Per the germline V gene, CDR1 is SGHTA and CDR2 is FQGNSA. For the CDR3, the DNA is TGTGCCAGCAGCTTAGACATTAGGAGTGGAGAGACCGGGGAGCTGTTTTTT. It codes for CASSLDIRSGETGELFF.

J is TRBJ1-1 and V is TRBV7-9; possible D gene TRBD1, 5 bases. The CDR3 has 13 residues. Trimming took off 2 bases at V and 11 bases at J, with 15 bases between the two ends. Germline V gene sequence: CDR1 SEHNR, CDR2 FQNEAQ (reference sequence). The CDR3 reads CASSLTQQTDAFF. The CDR3 DNA follows: TGTGCCAGCAGCTTAACCCAGCAGACAGACGCTTTCTTT.

V and J are TRBV6-1 and TRBJ1-5, with 7 bases aligning to TRBD1. Trimming cost V 0 bases and J 3 bases; bases outside gene matches: 17. CDR3 length: 20 amino acids. Germline V lookup: CDR1 MNHNS, CDR2 SASEGT. In nucleotides, the CDR3 is TGTGCCAGCAGTGAAGCGGGCGGGGTAATGTACAGGGGTTTCAATCAGCCCCAGCATTTT. Translated: CASSEAGGVMYRGFNQPQHF.

This clone was seen just once. The chain links TRBV2 to TRBJ2-1, with TRBD1 matching over 8 bases. Germline trimming cut 2 bases from V and 7 bases from J; bases unmatched to any gene: 10. This CDR3 has 16 residues. Germline-derived CDR1 and CDR2 are SNHLY and FYNNEI. CDR3 residues: CASSEPYLQGENEQFF. CDR3 nucleotide sequence: TGTGCCAGCAGTGAACCCTACCTACAGGGGGAAAATGAGCAGTTCTTC.

The chain is built from TRBV7-6 and TRBJ2-7, with TRBD1 matching over 11 bases. Germline V CDR1 and CDR2: SGHVS, FNYEAQ. This CDR3 is built from 15 residues. V dropped 3 bases and J dropped 7; count of bases not matched to a gene: 8. The CDR3 sequence is CASSLDRGRGGEQYF. CDR3 in DNA: TGTGCCAGCAGCTTGGACAGGGGGCGCGGGGGGGAGCAGTACTTC.

The CDR3 DNA reads as TGTGCCAGCAGCTTAGGTTCCACCGCGCGGGAGCTGTTTTTT. It encodes CASSLGSTARELFF. The chain carries TRBV7-2 and TRBJ2-2; no clear D gene. Trimming took off 1 base at V and 9 bases at J, with 12 bases between the two ends. CDR1 is SGHTA and CDR2 is FQGNSA in the germline V gene. The CDR3 sequence is 14 residues long.

The V and J genes are TRBV5-5 and TRBJ1-1; D is ambiguous. Germline values: CDR1 SGHKS, CDR2 YYEKEE (reference sequence). Deletions cut 5 bases from V and 1 base from J, with 9 bases between. The CDR3 has 13 residues. The CDR3 protein is CASSMGRNTEAFF. DNA of the CDR3: TGTGCCAGCAGTATGGGGAGGAACACTGAAGCTTTCTTT.

This rearrangement joins TRBV19 to TRBJ1-1, with TRBD1 as a possible D gene (5 bases). The CDR3 covers 15 residues. CDR1 and CDR2 from the germline V gene are LNHDA and SQIVND (reference sequence). The germline V and J ends were trimmed by 4 bases and 7 bases, with 19 bases remaining between them. CDR3 in amino acids: CASSKHRQISDEAFF. For the CDR3, the DNA is TGTGCCAGTAGTAAACACCGACAGATAAGCGATGAAGCTTTCTTT.

This clone has a single count. The chain couples TRBV7-9 to TRBJ1-2, with 8 bases matching TRBD1. The V and J ends lost 4 bases and 4 bases, in that order; junction bases with no gene match: 5. Germline-derived CDR1 and CDR2 are SEHNR and FQNEAQ (reference sequence). The CDR3 length is 14 residues. As DNA, the CDR3 is TGTGCCAGCAGCTCCTCGGACAGGGTCTATGGCTACACCTTC. The encoded protein is CASSSSDRVYGYTF.

J is TRBJ1-1 and V is TRBV6-5, with a tentative D call TRBD1 (5 bases). The CDR3 sequence is 13 residues long. V was pared by 6 bases and J by 6 bases, with 14 bases between. Germline values: CDR1 MNHEY, CDR2 SVGAGI. Here the CDR3 reads CASSLQGIAEAFF. CDR3 DNA sequence: TGTGCCAGCAGCCTGCAGGGTATTGCTGAAGCTTTCTTT.